This TCR beta chain was sequenced in a study of T-cell memory formation after mild COVID-19. Study-wide results and limits: Researchers found some responding clones in pre-infection memory, a sign that cross-reactive memory joined.

The length of the CDR3 is 15 residues. V lost 4 bases and J lost 5; bases outside the gene matches: 5. Germline V gene data show CDR1 as LGHDT and CDR2 as YNNKEL (reference sequence). This clonotype occurred many times. Its target is unknown. 5'RACE with constant-segment primers built TCRalpha and TCRbeta cDNA libraries with UMIs. TCRdb fed the 5' RACE reads into MiXCR, producing one record per CDR3 protein. The table lists about 560,000 distinct CDR3 sequences, around 17% of them singletons. What was sequenced was PBMCs or a T cell subset sorted from them (not recorded which). The V gene is TRBV3-1, the J gene TRBJ2-2, with 9 bases lining up with TRBD2. This receptor was taken from an adult woman who had mild COVID-19 (a few samples of this study predate the infection). Cell type and time point are not known. CDR3 in DNA: TGTGCCAGCAGCCGCGGGGGGGCTCGAACCGGGGAGCTGTTTTTT. It specifies CASSRGGARTGELFF. The full variable domain, rest sourced from reference TRBV3-1 and TRBJ2-2, is DTAVSQTPKYLVTQMGNDKSIKCEQNLGHDTMYWYKQDSKKFLKIMFSYNNKELIINETVPNRFSPKSPDKAHLNLHINSLELGDSAVYFCASSRGGARTGELFFGEGSRLTVL.